The entry below gives a single TCR beta chain sequence along with its context. The antigen is undetermined. The PCR contained 60 Vbeta and 13 Jbeta primers. Only in-frame clones appear in the TCRdb table, and some are missing; sequencing was by immunoSEQ multiplex PCR. The sample holds 200,000 or so clones, roughly 80% seen once. The entry originates in a study of cytomegalovirus exposure and HLA in healthy donors. The germline V gene has CDR1 SGHTA and CDR2 FQGNSA. CDR3 length: 16 amino acids. V was shortened by 5 bases and J by 0 bases, with 15 bases between the two germline ends. Whole-study findings and limits: For most TCR beta V segments, an earlier analysis put the productive rate at about 87% or about 30% of the time. Donor immune exposure was known only as CMV serostatus. A link between a missense DCLRE1C variant and TCR beta V- and J-gene trimming emerged from a later analysis.

This receptor was taken from a middle-aged man in good health and CMV-seronegative. The sequenced sample consisted of PBMCs. The chain employs TRBV7-2 and TRBJ2-3, with a tentative D call TRBD2 (6 bases). CDR3 bases: TGTGCCAGCAGCAGGAGGGGCTTCACTAGCACAGATACGCAGTATTTT. It specifies CASSRRGFTSTDTQYF.